The rows below give T cell receptor beta chains drawn from one sample of a study of beta chain features in type 1 diabetes. Assay used: immunoSEQ multiplex PCR; TCRdb lists only in-frame clones, some missing. The table includes 900,000 or so clones, about a sixth detected once. Specimen: naive CD4+ T cells from blood. Source of these receptors: a woman aged 18 to 35 in good health. Each CDR3 is given with its conserved first and last residue. D genes are given only for firm matches. Size is omitted from some rows. Given values are once, few, many or a class for expanded clones.

j_gene	d_gene	abundance	v_gene	CDR3nt	CDR3aa
TRBJ2-5	TRBD1	few	TRBV28	TGTGCCAGCAGTACAGGGACAGGGGACGAGACCCAGTACTTC	CASSTGTGDETQYF
TRBJ2-7	TRBD2	.	TRBV28	TGTGCCAGCACAAGTGGGGCTAGCGGACTGAGCTCCTACGAGCAGTACTTC	CASTSGASGLSSYEQYF
TRBJ2-7	TRBD1	.	TRBV19	TGTGCCAGTAGTGAAGGGACAGGGCCTCTCGAGCAGTACTTC	CASSEGTGPLEQYF
TRBJ2-7	.	.	TRBV21-1	TGTGCCAGCAGCAAATGGAAGGGAATTAGCTACGAGCAGTACTTC	CASSKWKGISYEQYF
TRBJ2-3	TRBD1	once	TRBV18	TGTGCCAGCAGAAAGGGACAGGGGAGTACAGATACGCAGTATTTT	CASRKGQGSTDTQYF
TRBJ1-2	.	.	TRBV28	TGTGCCACCCTGGGGACGGACTATGGCTACACCTTC	CATLGTDYGYTF
TRBJ1-5	.	few	TRBV14	TGTGCCAGCAGCTTCCCCCGCCATTTT	CASSFPRHF
TRBJ2-1	TRBD2	.	TRBV7-2	TGTGCCAGCAGCTCCAGGACTAGCGGGAGGAGAGATGAGCAGTTCTTC	CASSSRTSGRRDEQFF
TRBJ2-1	.	.	TRBV9	TGTGCCAGCAGCGTAGACCAGGGCCCCAATGAGCAGTTCTTC	CASSVDQGPNEQFF
TRBJ1-5	TRBD1	.	TRBV29-1	TGCAGCGTTGGTCAGGGGGCAGGTCAGCCCCAGCATTTT	CSVGQGAGQPQHF
TRBJ2-7	.	.	TRBV10-3	TGTGCCATCAGTGACTCGGTCTATAGGGTCCACGAGCAGTACTTC	CAISDSVYRVHEQYF
TRBJ2-3	.	few	TRBV6-1	TGTGCCAGCAGTGAGCCTGGACGCACAGATACGCAGTATTTT	CASSEPGRTDTQYF
TRBJ2-1	.	few	TRBV19	TGTGCCAGTAGTATTGTCCTGGCGGGAATACGCGATGAGCAGTTCTTC	CASSIVLAGIRDEQFF
TRBJ2-2	TRBD2	.	TRBV9	TGTGCCAGCAGCGTACAGTCTAGCGGGAGTAGCAGCACCGGGGAGCTGTTTTTT	CASSVQSSGSSSTGELFF
TRBJ2-3	.	.	TRBV21-1	TGTGCCAGCATCAATGGACAGGTCACGTATACGCAGTATTTT	CASINGQVTYTQYF
TRBJ2-1	.	.	TRBV7-8	TGTGCCAGCAGTCGACTCCTCGGCTCCTACAATGAGCAGTTCTTC	CASSRLLGSYNEQFF
TRBJ2-5	TRBD1	.	TRBV6-6	TGTGCCAGCAGTACAGGGGTTCGCGAGACCCAGTACTTC	CASSTGVRETQYF
TRBJ2-3	.	.	TRBV2	TGTGCCAGCAGTGAATATTACGGGGGCACAGATACGCAGTATTTT	CASSEYYGGTDTQYF
TRBJ2-4	.	few	TRBV6-5	TGTGCCAGCAGGGGGAGAACAGCCAAAAACATTCAGTACTTC	CASRGRTAKNIQYF
TRBJ2-1	.	.	TRBV5-1	TGCGCCAGCAGCTTGGGTAGCGGTATCTACAATGAGCAGTTCTTC	CASSLGSGIYNEQFF
TRBJ2-5	.	.	TRBV15	TGTGCCACCAGCAGAGATATGTATCAAGAGACCCAGTACTTC	CATSRDMYQETQYF
TRBJ1-1	TRBD1	.	TRBV6-5	TGTGCCAGCAGCCAGACAGGGGGAGGCACTGAAGCTTTCTTT	CASSQTGGGTEAFF
TRBJ2-1	.	.	TRBV5-6	TGTGCCAGCGGGTTGACGGACGAGCAGTTCTTC	CASGLTDEQFF
TRBJ2-3	TRBD2	few	TRBV13	TGTGCCAGCAGCCGTAACGGACTAGCGGGCGACTCTAGCACAGATACGCAGTATTTT	CASSRNGLAGDSSTDTQYF